This T cell receptor (beta chain) was captured by sequencing in a study of blood T cells in healthy people across ages. Study outcomes and limitations: More naive CD4+ cells and higher diversity marked long-lived donors relative to aged donors.

This clonotype was counted a few times. Its specificity is unknown. It was with a sample-barcoded 5' primer and a J-beta primer mix that a second PCR of roughly 7 to 12 cycles was run. Each sample yielded at least 3 million CDR3-containing paired-end reads. TCRdb recomputed calls from the 5' RACE reads with MiXCR, one row per CDR3 protein. The sample carries around 1,100,000 distinct CDR3 sequences, more than 30% recorded once. Input material: blood. The clonotype originates from a man younger than 35 in good health.

CDR3 loop: CASSAFNGHNEKLFF. In DNA, the CDR3 is TGTGCCAGCAGCGCTTTTAACGGTCATAATGAAAAACTGTTTTTT. The chain combines TRBV7-2 with TRBJ1-4; D not resolved. This CDR3 has 15 residues. Trimming removed 5 bases from V and 4 bases from J, with 14 bases in between. In germline, CDR1 is SGHTA, CDR2 FQGNSA.